The rows below give T cell receptor beta chains drawn from one sample of a study of blood T cell repertoires in COVID-19. Produced via immunoSEQ multiplex PCR; TCRdb's table is partial and in-frame only. The sample contains about 160,000 clones, roughly 82% of which appear only once. Source material: peripheral blood. The source of these receptors is a woman aged 40 to 50 with COVID-19, enrolled during active disease. Each CDR3 is given without its conserved first and last residue. For some rows the clone size is stated as once, few or many, or as a class when expanded; others skip it.

TRBV2,few,TRBJ1-6,ASSLGQGAISPLH
TRBV4-2,-,TRBJ2-1,ASSLNNEQF
TRBV24-1,-,TRBJ2-7,ATSDSWPTYEQY
TRBV27,-,TRBJ2-4,ASSQDSPMGIQY
TRBV19,-,TRBJ1-5,ASSKDRGGNQPQH
TRBV19,-,TRBJ2-1,ASSRTGTGYEQF
TRBV9,-,TRBJ2-5,ASTRGQYQETQY
TRBV7-9,-,TRBJ2-7,ASSPPGTGNHEQY
TRBV11-2,-,TRBJ2-1,ASSPLRGYEQF
TRBV30,-,TRBJ1-3,AWSGGPSGNTIY
TRBV27,once,TRBJ1-6,ASSLRAGGWNSPLH
TRBV15,-,TRBJ2-1,ATSRGRGQEVFLEQF
TRBV4-1,few,TRBJ1-1,ASSHLQGMNTEAF
TRBV12-3/TRBV12-4,-,TRBJ1-2,ASQQQYGYT
TRBV10-2,-,TRBJ1-1,ASMGGGGNTEAF
TRBV5-5,-,TRBJ1-5,ASSLQGSNQPQH
TRBV27,-,TRBJ1-2,ASSSWDRVFYGYT
TRBV6-1,-,TRBJ2-1,ASSEFGLASAEQF
TRBV9,-,TRBJ2-4,ASSVVPGGSDIQY